This T cell receptor (beta chain) was identified in a study of response to subunit inactivated influenza vaccine. Regarding the study as a whole: Authors suggested seasonal influenza vaccinations each recruit few new T cells.

In its sample, this clonotype was seen a few times. Its antigen is unknown. TCRdb re-derived calls from the RT-PCR reads in MiXCR, one entry per CDR3 protein. The sample comprises over 800,000 distinct CDR3 sequences, 21% of which are singletons, and about 10% rests with the top ten. The CDR3 is made up of 11 amino acids. Germline CDR1 ENHRY, CDR2 SYGVKD. V gave up 6 bases and J gave up 6 bases, with 9 bases separating them. The sequenced sample was PBMCs from blood, obtained roughly 5 days after vaccination. The rearrangement uses TRBV10-3 and TRBJ2-7; tentative D call: TRBD2 (6 bases). This clonotype originated in a man aged 45-65 years who received an inactivated influenza vaccine. This chain's CDR3 is CAIRTRGEQYF. The CDR3 DNA reads TGTGCCATCAGGACTAGGGGCGAGCAGTACTTC.